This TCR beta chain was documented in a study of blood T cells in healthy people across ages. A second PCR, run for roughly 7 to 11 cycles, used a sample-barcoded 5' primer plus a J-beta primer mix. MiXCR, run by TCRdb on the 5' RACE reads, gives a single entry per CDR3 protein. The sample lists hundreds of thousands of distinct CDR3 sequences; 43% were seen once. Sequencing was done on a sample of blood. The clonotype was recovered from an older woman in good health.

CDR3 protein: CASSLRTDAGTQYF. The DNA of the CDR3 is TGTGCCAGCAGCCTTCGGACGGACGCTGGGACCCAGTACTTC. The rearrangement joins TRBV7-2 to TRBJ2-5; unclear D gene. CDR3 length: 14 residues. Germline V lookup: CDR1 SGHTA, CDR2 FQGNSA. Trimming pared 5 bases from V and 7 bases from J, leaving 17 bases between.